The present TCR beta chain was sequenced within a study of blood T cell repertoires in COVID-19. Across the whole study: Material from acute and convalescent COVID-19 was sourced from the United States, Italy and Spain. PBMCs, B-cell-depleted T cells, or T cells were the source of the cDNA or gDNA that made up the material.

As originally analysed: Scientists estimated how many nucleated cells there were by amplifying reference gene primers. TCRdb keeps only in-frame clones here, not all; method: immunoSEQ multiplex PCR. V and J calls and clone size follow that table, whereas D and trimming were derived from the DNA. Of under 250,000 clones in the sample, around four fifths are singletons; the top ten hold 4%. This TCR was sampled from a man aged 50 or older with acute or convalescent COVID-19. The sequencing sample was made of peripheral blood.

The DNA of the CDR3 is TGCAGCGTTGTATCTGGGACAGGGCTTTATGAGCAGTTCTTC. Translation: CSVVSGTGLYEQFF. This sequence joins TRBV29-1 and TRBJ2-1; 9 nucleotides match TRBD1. The germline gives CDR1 SQVTM, CDR2 ANQGSEA. Trimming at V came to 4 bases and at J to 8 bases, leaving 9 bases not matched to a gene. The CDR3 length is 14 residues.